This T cell receptor beta chain was captured in a study of T cell responses to AZD1222 COVID-19 vaccine. The data were produced by immunoSEQ multiplex PCR, yet TCRdb's version contains in-frame clones alone and is incomplete. The table records about 79,000 clones, around 84% of them present only once. The CDR3 contains 15 residues. Germline CDR1 and CDR2: SGHRS and YFSETQ. The germline V and J ends were trimmed by 0 bases and 0 bases, with 8 bases remaining between them. Sequences were derived from peripheral blood, sampled on day 0 of AZD1222 vaccination. This chain links TRBV5-1 with TRBJ2-3, with a weak D call TRBD2 (6 bases). The TCR originated in an adult in good health. CDR3 sequence: CASSLVGTSTDTQYF. CDR3 nucleotide sequence: TGCGCCAGCAGCTTGGTCGGGACTAGCACAGATACGCAGTATTTT.